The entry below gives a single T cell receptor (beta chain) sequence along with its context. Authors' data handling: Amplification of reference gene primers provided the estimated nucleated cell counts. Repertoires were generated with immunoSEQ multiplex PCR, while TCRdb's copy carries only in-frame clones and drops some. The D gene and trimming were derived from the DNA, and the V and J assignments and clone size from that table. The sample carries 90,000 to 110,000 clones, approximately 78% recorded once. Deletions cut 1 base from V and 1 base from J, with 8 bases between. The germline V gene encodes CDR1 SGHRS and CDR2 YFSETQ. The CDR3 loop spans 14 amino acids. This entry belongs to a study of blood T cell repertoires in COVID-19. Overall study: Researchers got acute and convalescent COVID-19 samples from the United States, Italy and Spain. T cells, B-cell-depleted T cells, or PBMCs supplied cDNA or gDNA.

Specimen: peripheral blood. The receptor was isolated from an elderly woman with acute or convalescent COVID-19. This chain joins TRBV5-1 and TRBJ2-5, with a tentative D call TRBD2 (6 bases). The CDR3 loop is CASSLSGFQETQYF. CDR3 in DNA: TGCGCCAGCAGCTTGAGCGGGTTCCAAGAGACCCAGTACTTC.